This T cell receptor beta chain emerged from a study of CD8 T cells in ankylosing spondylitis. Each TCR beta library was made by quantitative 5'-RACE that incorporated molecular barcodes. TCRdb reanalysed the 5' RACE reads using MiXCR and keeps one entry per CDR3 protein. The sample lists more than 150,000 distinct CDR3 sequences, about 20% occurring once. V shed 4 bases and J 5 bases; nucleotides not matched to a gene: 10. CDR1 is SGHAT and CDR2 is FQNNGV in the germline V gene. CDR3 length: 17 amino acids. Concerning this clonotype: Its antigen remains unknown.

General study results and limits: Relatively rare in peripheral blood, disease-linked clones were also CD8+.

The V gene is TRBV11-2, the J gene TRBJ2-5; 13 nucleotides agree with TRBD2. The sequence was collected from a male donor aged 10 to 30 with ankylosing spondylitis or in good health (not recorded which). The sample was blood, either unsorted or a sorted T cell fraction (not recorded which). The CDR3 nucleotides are TGTGCCAGCAGCTCTCCAAGCGGACTAGCGGGAGCGGAGACCCAGTACTTC. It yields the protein CASSSPSGLAGAETQYF.